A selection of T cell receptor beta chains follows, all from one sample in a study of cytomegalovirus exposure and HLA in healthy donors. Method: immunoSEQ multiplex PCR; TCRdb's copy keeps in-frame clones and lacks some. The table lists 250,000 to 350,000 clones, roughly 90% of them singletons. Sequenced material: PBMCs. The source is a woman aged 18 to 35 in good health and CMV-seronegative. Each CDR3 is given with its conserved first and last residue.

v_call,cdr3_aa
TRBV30,CAWSVNRNSPLHF
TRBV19,CASRPQGRNTEAFF
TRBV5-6,CASSSGGVQETQYF
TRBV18,CASSPPYSYEQYF
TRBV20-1,CSASVIYEQYF
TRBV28,CASSSLAGPIGDEQFF
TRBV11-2,CASRPWGARAYEQYF
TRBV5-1,CASSLQRPDLNEQFF
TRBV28,CASSFGAAEYSNQPQHF
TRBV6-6,CASSLTGTGKAAFF